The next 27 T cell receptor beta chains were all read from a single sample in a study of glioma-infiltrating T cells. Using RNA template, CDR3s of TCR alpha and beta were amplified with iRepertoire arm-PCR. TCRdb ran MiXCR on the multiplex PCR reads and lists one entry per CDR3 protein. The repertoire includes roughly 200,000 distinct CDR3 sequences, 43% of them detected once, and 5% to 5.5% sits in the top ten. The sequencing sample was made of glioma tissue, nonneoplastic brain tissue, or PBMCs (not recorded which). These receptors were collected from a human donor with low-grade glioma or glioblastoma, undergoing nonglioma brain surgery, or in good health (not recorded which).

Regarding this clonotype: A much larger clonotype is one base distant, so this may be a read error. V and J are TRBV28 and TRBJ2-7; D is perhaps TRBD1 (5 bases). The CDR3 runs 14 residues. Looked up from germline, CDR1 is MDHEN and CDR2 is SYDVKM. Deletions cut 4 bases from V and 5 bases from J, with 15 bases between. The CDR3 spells CASSSTQGLDEQYF. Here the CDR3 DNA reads TGTGCCAGCAGTTCCACCCAGGGTTTGGACGAGCAGTACTTC.

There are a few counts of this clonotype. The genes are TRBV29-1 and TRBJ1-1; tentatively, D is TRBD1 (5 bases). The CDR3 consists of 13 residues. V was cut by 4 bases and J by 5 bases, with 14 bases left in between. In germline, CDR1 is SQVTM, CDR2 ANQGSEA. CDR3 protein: CSVAPRVRTEAFF. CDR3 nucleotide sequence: TGCAGCGTTGCCCCCAGGGTAAGGACTGAAGCTTTCTTT.

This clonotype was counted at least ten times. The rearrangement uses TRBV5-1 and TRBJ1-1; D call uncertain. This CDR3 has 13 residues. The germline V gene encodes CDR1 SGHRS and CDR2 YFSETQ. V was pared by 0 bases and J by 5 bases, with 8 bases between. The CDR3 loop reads CASSLEVRTEAFF. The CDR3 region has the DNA TGCGCCAGCAGCTTGGAGGTAAGGACTGAAGCTTTCTTT.

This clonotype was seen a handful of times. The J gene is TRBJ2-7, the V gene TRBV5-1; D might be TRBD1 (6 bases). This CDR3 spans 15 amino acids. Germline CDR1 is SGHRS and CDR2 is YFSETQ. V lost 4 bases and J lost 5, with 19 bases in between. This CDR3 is CASSPRQDGSHEQYF. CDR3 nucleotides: TGCGCCAGCAGCCCGCGACAGGATGGCAGCCACGAGCAGTACTTC.

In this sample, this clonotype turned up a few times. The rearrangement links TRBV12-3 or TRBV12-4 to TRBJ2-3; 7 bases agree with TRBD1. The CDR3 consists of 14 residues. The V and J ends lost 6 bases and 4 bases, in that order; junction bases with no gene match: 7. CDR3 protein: CASRDRDSPDTQYF. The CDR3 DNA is TGTGCCAGCAGGGATAGGGACAGCCCAGATACGCAGTATTTT.

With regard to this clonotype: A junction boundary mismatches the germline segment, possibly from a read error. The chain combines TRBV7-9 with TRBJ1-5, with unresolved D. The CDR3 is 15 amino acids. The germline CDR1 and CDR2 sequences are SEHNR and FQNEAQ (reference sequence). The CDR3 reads CASSLGSGGNQPQDF. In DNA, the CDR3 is TGTGCCAGCAGCTTGGGTTCAGGAGGCAATCAGCCCCAGGATTTT.

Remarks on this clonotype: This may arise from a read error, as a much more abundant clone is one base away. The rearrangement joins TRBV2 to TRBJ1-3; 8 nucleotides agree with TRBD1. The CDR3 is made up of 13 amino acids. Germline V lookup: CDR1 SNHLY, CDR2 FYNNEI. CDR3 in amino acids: CVSSGQGGNTIYF. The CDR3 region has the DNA TGTGTCAGCAGTGGACAGGGAGGAAACACCATATATTTT.

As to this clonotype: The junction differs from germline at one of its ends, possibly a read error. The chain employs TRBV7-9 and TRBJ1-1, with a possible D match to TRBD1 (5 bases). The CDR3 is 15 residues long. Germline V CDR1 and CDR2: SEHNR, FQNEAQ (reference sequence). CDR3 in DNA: TGTGCCAGCGGCTTAGCGAGGTGGGGGAACACTAAAGCTTTCTTT. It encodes CASGLARWGNTKAFF.

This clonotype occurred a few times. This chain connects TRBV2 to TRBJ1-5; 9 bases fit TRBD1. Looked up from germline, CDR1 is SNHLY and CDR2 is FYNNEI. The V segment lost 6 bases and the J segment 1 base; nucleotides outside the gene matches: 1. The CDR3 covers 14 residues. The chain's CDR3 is CASRGTGSNQPQHF. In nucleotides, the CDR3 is TGTGCCAGCAGAGGGACAGGGAGCAATCAGCCCCAGCATTTT.

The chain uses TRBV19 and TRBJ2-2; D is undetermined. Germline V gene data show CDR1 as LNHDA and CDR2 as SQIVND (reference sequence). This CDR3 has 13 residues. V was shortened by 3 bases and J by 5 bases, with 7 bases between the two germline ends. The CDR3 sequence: CASSIFGTGELFF. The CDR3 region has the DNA TGTGCCAGTAGTATCTTTGGTACCGGGGAGCTGTTTTTT.

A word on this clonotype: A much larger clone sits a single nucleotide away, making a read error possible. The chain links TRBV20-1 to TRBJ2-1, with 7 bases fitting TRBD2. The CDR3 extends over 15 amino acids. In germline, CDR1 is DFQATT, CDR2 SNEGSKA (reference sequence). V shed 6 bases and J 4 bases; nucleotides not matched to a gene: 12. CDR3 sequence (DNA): TGCAGTGCGAGGGGAGCGGGAAGCCGTTACAATGAGCAGTTCTTC. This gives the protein CSARGAGSRYNEQFF.

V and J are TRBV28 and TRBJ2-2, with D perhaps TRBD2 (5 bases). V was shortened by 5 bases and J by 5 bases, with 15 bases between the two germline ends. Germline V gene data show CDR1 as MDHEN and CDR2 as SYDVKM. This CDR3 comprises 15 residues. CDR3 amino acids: CASSLRLSGTGELFF. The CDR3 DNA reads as TGTGCCAGCAGTCTCCGACTGTCGGGGACCGGGGAGCTGTTTTTT.

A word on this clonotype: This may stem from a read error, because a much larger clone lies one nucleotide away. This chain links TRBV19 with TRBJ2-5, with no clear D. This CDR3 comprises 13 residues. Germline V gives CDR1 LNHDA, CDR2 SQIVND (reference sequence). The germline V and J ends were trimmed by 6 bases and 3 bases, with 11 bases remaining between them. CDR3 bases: TGTGCCAGTAGGACGAGATCAGAAGAGACCCAGTACTTC. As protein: CASRTRSEETQYF.

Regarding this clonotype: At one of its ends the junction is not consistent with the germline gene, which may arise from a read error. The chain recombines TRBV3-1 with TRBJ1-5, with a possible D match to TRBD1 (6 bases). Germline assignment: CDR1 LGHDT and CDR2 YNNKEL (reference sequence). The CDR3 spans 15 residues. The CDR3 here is CASSQDSRGGKPQHF. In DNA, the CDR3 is TGTGCCAGCAGCCAAGATTCCAGAGGGGGAAAGCCCCAACATTTT.

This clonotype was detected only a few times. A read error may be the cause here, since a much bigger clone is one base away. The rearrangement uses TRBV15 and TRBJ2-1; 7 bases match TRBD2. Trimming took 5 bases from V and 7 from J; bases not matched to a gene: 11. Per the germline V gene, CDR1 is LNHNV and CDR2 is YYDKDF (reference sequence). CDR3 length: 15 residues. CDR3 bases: TGTGCCACCAGCCCACGGACTAGAGGGATAAATGAGCAGTTCTTC. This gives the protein CATSPRTRGINEQFF.

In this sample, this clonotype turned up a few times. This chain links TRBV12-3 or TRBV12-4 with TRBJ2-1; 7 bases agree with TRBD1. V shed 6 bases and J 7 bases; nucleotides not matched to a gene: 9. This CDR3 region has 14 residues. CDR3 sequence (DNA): TGTGCCAGCAGCCGAACAGGGGTAGAAAATGAGCAGTTCTTC. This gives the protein CASSRTGVENEQFF.

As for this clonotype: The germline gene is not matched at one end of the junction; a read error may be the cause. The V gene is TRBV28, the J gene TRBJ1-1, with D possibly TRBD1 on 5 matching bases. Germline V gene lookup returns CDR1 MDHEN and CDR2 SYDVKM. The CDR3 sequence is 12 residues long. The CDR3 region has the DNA TGTGCCAGCAGCCATGACAGTAATGAAGCTTTCTTC. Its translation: CASSHDSNEAFF. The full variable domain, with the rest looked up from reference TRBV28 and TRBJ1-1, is DVKVTQSSRYLVKRTGEKVFLECVQDMDHENMFWYRQDPGLGLRLIYFSYDVKMKEKGDIPEGYSVSREKKERFSLILESASTNQTSMYLCASSHDSNEAFFGQGTRLTVV.

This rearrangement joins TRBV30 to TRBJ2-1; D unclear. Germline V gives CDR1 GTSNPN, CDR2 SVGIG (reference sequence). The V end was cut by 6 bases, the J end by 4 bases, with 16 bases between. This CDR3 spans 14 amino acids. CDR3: CACHRAGDYNEQFF. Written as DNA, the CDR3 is TGTGCCTGTCATCGGGCTGGAGATTACAATGAGCAGTTCTTC.

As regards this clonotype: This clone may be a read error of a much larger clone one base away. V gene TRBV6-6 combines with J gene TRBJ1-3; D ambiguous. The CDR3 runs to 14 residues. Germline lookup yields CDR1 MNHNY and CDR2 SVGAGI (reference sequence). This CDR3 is CDSKLTSEGNTIYF. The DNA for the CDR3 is TGTGACAGCAAGTTAACTTCGGAGGGAAACACCATATATTTT.

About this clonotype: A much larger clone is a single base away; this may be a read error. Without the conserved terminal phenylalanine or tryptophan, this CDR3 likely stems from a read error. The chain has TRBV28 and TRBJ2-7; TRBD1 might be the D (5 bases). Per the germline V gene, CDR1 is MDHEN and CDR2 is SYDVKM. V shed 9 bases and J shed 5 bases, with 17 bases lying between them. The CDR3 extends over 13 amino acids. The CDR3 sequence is CASREDTLNEQYS. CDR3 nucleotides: TGTGCCAGTCGTGAGGACACATTAAACGAGCAGTACTCC.

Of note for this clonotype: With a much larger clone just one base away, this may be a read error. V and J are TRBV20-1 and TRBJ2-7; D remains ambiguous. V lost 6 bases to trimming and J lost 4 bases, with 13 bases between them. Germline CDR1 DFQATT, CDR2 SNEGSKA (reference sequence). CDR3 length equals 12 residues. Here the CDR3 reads CSATDSRYEQYF. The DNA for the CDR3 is TGCAGTGCGACCGATTCCCGTTACGAGCAGTACTTC.

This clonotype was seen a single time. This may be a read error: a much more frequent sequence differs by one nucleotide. CDR3 sequence reads: CSARVRWDQETQYF. As DNA, the CDR3 is TGCAGTGCTAGAGTCAGGTGGGACCAAGAGACCCAGTACTTC. This sequence joins TRBV20-1 and TRBJ2-5; D unclear. CDR1 and CDR2 from the germline V gene are DFQATT and SNEGSKA (reference sequence). V gave up 1 base and J gave up 0 bases, with 9 bases separating them. CDR3 length equals 14 residues.

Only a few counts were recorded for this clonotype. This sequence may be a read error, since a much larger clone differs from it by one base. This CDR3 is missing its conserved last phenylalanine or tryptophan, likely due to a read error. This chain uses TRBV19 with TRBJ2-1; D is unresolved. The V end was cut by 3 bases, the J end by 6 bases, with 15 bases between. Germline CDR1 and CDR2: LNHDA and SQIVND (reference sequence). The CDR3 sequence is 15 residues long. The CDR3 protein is CASSIIMQFRNEQFL. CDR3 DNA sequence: TGTGCCAGTAGTATCATTATGCAGTTCCGCAATGAGCAGTTCCTC.

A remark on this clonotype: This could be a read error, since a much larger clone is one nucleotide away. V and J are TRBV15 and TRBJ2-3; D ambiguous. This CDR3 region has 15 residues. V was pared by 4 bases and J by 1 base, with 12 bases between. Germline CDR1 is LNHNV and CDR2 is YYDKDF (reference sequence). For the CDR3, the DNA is TGTGCCACCAGCACAAGGAAAGGCGGCACAGATACGCAGTATTTT. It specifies CATSTRKGGTDTQYF.

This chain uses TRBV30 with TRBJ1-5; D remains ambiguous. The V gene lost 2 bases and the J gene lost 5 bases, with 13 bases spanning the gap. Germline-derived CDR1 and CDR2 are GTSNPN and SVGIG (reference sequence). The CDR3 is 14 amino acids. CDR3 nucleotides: TGTGCCTGGAGTATAAAAGGTGGGGATCAGCCCCAGCATTTT. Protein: CAWSIKGGDQPQHF.

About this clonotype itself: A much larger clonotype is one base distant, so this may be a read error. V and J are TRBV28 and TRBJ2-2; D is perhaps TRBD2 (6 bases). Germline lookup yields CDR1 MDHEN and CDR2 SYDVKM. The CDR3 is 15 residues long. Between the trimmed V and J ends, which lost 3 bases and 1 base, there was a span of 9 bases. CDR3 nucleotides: TGTGCCAGCAGTTTGACGCGGGAGAACACCGGGGAGCTGTTTTTT. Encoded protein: CASSLTRENTGELFF.

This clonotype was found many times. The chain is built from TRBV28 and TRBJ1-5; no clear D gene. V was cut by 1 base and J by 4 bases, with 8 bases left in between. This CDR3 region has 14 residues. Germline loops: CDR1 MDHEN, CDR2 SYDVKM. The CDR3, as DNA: TGTGCCAGCAGTTTATTTGCGGGAAATCAGCCCCAGCATTTT. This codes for CASSLFAGNQPQHF.